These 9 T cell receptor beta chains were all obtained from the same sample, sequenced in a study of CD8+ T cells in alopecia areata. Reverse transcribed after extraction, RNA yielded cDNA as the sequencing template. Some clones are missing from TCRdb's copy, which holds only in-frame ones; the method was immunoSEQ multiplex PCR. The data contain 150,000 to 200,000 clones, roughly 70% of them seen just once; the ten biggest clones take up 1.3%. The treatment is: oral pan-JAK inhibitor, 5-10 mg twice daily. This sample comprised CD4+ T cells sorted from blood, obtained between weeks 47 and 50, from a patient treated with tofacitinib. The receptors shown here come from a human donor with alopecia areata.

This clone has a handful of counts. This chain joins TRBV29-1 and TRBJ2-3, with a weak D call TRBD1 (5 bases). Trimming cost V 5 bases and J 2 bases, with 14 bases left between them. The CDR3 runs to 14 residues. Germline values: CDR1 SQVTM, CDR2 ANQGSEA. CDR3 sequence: CSVIVQGSTDTQYF. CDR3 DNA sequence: TGCAGCGTTATTGTCCAGGGTTCCACAGATACGCAGTATTTT.

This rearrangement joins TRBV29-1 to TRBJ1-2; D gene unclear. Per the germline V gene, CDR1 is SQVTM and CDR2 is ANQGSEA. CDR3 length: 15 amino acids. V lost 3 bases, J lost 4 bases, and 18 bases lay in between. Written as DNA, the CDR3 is TGCAGCGTTGAGCTTCGTGGGCCCCAGCTCTATGGCTACACCTTC. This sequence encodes CSVELRGPQLYGYTF.

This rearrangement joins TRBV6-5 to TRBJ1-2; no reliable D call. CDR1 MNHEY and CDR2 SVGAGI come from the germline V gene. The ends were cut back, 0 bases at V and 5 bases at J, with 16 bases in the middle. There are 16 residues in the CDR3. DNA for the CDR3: TGTGCCAGCAGTTACTCGGCAGTAGGATTGACATATGGCTACACCTTC. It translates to CASSYSAVGLTYGYTF.

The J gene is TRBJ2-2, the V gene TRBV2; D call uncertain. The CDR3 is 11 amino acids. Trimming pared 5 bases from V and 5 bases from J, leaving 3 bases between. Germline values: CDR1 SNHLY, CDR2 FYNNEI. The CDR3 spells CASSRTGELFF. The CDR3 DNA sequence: TGTGCCAGCAGTCGTACCGGGGAGCTGTTTTTT. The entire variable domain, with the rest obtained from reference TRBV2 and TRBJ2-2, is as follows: EPEVTQTPSHQVTQMGQEVILRCVPISNHLYFYWYRQILGQKVEFLVSFYNNEISEKSEIFDDQFSVERPDGSNFTLKIRSTKLEDSAMYFCASSRTGELFFGEGSRLTVL.

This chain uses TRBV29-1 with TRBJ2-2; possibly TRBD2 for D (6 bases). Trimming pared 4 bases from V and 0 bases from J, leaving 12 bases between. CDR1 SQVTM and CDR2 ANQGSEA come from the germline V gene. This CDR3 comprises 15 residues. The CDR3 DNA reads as TGCAGCGTTGCTGCCGGGACTTCGAACACCGGGGAGCTGTTTTTT. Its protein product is CSVAAGTSNTGELFF.

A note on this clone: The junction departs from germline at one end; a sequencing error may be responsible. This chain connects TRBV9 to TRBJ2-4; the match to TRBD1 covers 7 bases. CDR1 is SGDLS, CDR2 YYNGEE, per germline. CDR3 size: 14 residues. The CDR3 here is CASSVGLRDSRKDF. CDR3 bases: TGTGCCAGCAGCGTAGGACTCCGGGACAGTCGAAAGGACTTC.

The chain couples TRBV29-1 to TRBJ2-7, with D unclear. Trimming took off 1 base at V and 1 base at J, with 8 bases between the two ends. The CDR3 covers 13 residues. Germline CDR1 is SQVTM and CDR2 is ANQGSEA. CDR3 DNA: TGCAGCGTTGAAGGGGTCGATTCCTACGAGCAGTACTTC. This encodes CSVEGVDSYEQYF.

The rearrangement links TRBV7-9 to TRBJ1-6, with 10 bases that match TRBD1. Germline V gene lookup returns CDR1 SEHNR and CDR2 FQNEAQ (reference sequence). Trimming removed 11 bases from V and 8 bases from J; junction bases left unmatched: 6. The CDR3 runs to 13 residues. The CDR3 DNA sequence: TGTGCCGCCGCCGGGACAGGGGATTCACCCCTCCACTTT. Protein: CAAAGTGDSPLHF.

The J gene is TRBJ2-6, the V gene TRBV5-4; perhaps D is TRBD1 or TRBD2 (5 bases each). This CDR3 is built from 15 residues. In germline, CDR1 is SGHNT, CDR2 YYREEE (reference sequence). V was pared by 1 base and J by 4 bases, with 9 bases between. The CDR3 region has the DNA TGTGCCAGCAGCTTGACGGGGCGCGGGGCCAACGTCCTGACTTTC. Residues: CASSLTGRGANVLTF.